This T cell receptor (beta chain) was retrieved from a study of OX40 agonist ivuxolimab in advanced cancers. Broader study findings: Partial responders dosed at 0.1-3.0 mg/kg displayed clonal expansion ranking among the lowest.

For this clone: Its specificity is not known.

The method was immunoSEQ multiplex PCR; TCRdb's version includes in-frame clones alone and lacks a portion of them. The sample comprises fewer than 90,000 clones, about 86% of which are singletons, and under 2.5% rests with the top ten. V lost 5 bases and J lost 5; bases outside the gene matches: 10. CDR3 length: 15 residues. The germline CDR1 and CDR2 sequences are LNHDA and SQIVND (reference sequence). The chain has TRBV19 and TRBJ2-5; 8 nucleotides align to TRBD1. Sequenced here: CD4+ or CD8+ T cells sorted from blood, sampled in a trial of the OX40 agonist ivuxolimab. This TCR came from an adult with an advanced solid tumor such as melanoma, head and neck, liver or kidney cancer. The CDR3 coding sequence is TGTGCCAGTAGTGGGACAGGTCGGTCGGGGGAGACCCAGTACTTC. It encodes CASSGTGRSGETQYF.